Listed here are 10 T cell receptor beta chains from one sample, sequenced in a study of T cells after yellow fever vaccination. TCRdb ran MiXCR on the 5' RACE reads and lists one entry per CDR3 protein. The sample records about 63,000 distinct CDR3 sequences, roughly 7.3% being singletons. The specimen was CD8+ T cells sorted from PBMCs, collected 15 days after the yellow fever booster vaccination. The receptor source for this set is a man under 40 who received the YFV17D yellow fever vaccine.

This clonotype was seen many times. V and J are TRBV11-3 and TRBJ2-1; D gene unclear. Trimming cost V 5 bases and J 0 bases, with 14 bases left between them. This CDR3 has 16 amino acids. Germline V gives CDR1 SGHNT, CDR2 YENEEA. The chain's CDR3 is CASSPAPGRSYNEQFF. The CDR3 nucleotides read TGTGCCAGCAGCCCCGCCCCGGGCCGCTCCTACAATGAGCAGTTCTTC.

A word on this clonotype: A read error is possible here, since a much larger clone lies one base away. The chain is built from TRBV6-5 and TRBJ2-1, with a possible D match to TRBD1 (5 bases). CDR3 size: 13 residues. Germline CDR1 reads MNHEY; CDR2 reads SVGAGI. The CDR3 protein is CASGYSRGSQEFF. The CDR3 DNA reads TGTGCCAGCGGTTACTCGAGAGGCTCACAGGAATTCTTC.

This clonotype has ten or more counts. The V call is TRBV20-1, the J call TRBJ2-7; possibly TRBD1 for D (5 bases). The length of the CDR3 is 11 residues. Deletions cut 6 bases from V and 4 bases from J, with 10 bases between. In germline, CDR1 is DFQATT, CDR2 SNEGSKA (reference sequence). The CDR3 loop is CSASTGYEQYF. The CDR3 region has the DNA TGCAGTGCCTCTACAGGTTACGAGCAGTACTTC.

For this clonotype: This could be a read error, since a much larger clone is one nucleotide away. The chain has TRBV6-5 and TRBJ1-4; D remains ambiguous. The CDR3 runs 13 residues. Germline CDR1 is MNHEY and CDR2 is SVGAGI. In DNA form, the CDR3 reads TGTGCCAGCAGTTACTCTTTAGTGGCCAAACCGTTTTTT. Translating it yields CASSYSLVAKPFF.

V is TRBV19 and J is TRBJ2-5; 7 nucleotides agree with TRBD2. V dropped 0 bases and J dropped 3; count of bases not matched to a gene: 7. The germline V gene encodes CDR1 LNHDA and CDR2 SQIVND (reference sequence). This CDR3 spans 16 amino acids. CDR3 loop: CASSIDLAGEEETQYF. The CDR3 DNA sequence: TGTGCCAGTAGTATAGATCTCGCGGGAGAGGAAGAGACCCAGTACTTC.

V and J are TRBV24-1 and TRBJ2-5, with 9 nucleotides matching TRBD1. This CDR3 region has 19 residues. CDR1 is KGHDR, CDR2 SFDVKD, per germline. J lost 4 bases, V lost 3 bases, and 17 bases had no gene match. CDR3 amino acids: CATSDALTAGTGQGETQYF. DNA of the CDR3: TGTGCCACCAGTGATGCCCTCACCGCCGGGACAGGGCAGGGAGAGACCCAGTACTTC.

This clonotype was seen repeatedly, ten times or more. This rearrangement joins TRBV29-1 to TRBJ2-4; possibly TRBD2 for D (7 bases). The V gene's germline CDR1 is SQVTM and CDR2 ANQGSEA. V was clipped by 0 bases and J by 8 bases, with 20 bases between them. CDR3 length equals 16 residues. The CDR3 region is CSVEEGGGAGVYIQYF. In nucleotides, the CDR3 is TGCAGCGTTGAAGAAGGGGGGGGGGCAGGAGTATACATTCAGTACTTC.

This clonotype has at least ten counts. The V gene is TRBV11-3, the J gene TRBJ2-2, with unresolved D. V was shortened by 2 bases and J by 7 bases, with 5 bases between the two germline ends. The CDR3 length is 12 residues. The germline V gene has CDR1 SGHNT and CDR2 YENEEA. CDR3 in DNA: TGTGCCAGCAGCTTATTCAGCGGGGAGCTGTTTTTT. Translated: CASSLFSGELFF.

In its sample, this clonotype was seen many times. The gene calls are TRBV27 and TRBJ2-7, with TRBD2 matching over 10 bases. The CDR3 has 16 amino acids. Germline V gene lookup returns CDR1 MNHEY and CDR2 SMNVEV (reference sequence). Trimming removed 8 bases from V and 5 bases from J; junction bases left unmatched: 15. The CDR3 reads CASRLASGSMWDEQYF. CDR3 DNA sequence: TGTGCCAGCCGTCTGGCTAGCGGGAGTATGTGGGACGAGCAGTACTTC.

This clonotype was observed many times. J is TRBJ2-3 and V is TRBV6-1; 11 nucleotides align to TRBD2. Germline CDR1 MNHNS, CDR2 SASEGT. V lost 6 bases to trimming and J lost 6 bases; unmatched junction nucleotides: 5. The CDR3 loop spans 14 amino acids. CDR3 region: CASRLAGAADTQYF. The CDR3 region has the DNA TGTGCCAGCAGACTAGCGGGAGCCGCGGATACGCAGTATTTT.